The 10 T cell receptor beta chains in this list originate from one sample, sequenced in a study of beta chain features in type 1 diabetes (dated by TCRdb to 2016 to 2019). Libraries were built with the immunoSEQ multiplex PCR assay. The High Capacity cDNA Reverse Transcription Kit was used to reverse transcribe all of the isolated RNA, meaning that expressed TCRB transcripts were what got sequenced. This immuneACCESS table, as held by TCRdb, lists in-frame sequences with V and J called but not all clones. Of the missing ones, under half trace to an unresolved V gene in checked studies; the others have no known cause. Counted in this sample were 900,000 or so clones; 17% of them appeared once. The ten largest clones capture 0.023% of the sample. Sequenced material: naive CD4+ T cells from blood. Read against the paper, the sample's cell subset or site label means: true naive CD4+ T cells. The receptors shown here come from a woman younger than 35 in good health.

The chain joins TRBV28 to TRBJ2-3, with TRBD2 matching over 7 bases. The CDR3 runs 17 residues. The V gene end was trimmed by 1 base and the J gene end by 3 bases; junction bases not matched to a gene: 10. Per the germline V gene, CDR1 is MDHEN and CDR2 is SYDVKM. CDR3 amino acids: CASSLYPSGSSTDTQYF. CDR3 nucleotide sequence: TGTGCCAGCAGTTTATATCCTAGCGGCTCTTCTACAGATACGCAGTATTTT.

The sample holds a few counts of this clone. V is TRBV14 and J is TRBJ1-2; no clear D gene. The CDR3 covers 13 residues. Trimming removed 4 bases from V and 7 bases from J, with 13 bases in between. The germline V gene has CDR1 SGHDN and CDR2 FVKESK. CDR3 nucleotides: TGTGCCAGCAGCCGAGGGAGGGAGGGTGGCTACACCTTC. The encoded protein is CASSRGREGGYTF. Drawing the rest from reference TRBV14 and TRBJ1-2, the complete variable domain is EAGVTQFPSHSVIEKGQTVTLRCDPISGHDNLYWYRRVMGKEIKFLLHFVKESKQDESGMPNNRFLAERTGGTYSTLKVQPAELEDSGVYFCASSRGREGGYTFGSGTRLTVV.

The chain carries TRBV6-5 and TRBJ2-6, with D possibly matching TRBD1 (5 bases). There are 16 residues in the CDR3. V lost 2 bases and J 0 bases, leaving 8 bases between the germline ends. Germline CDR1 MNHEY, CDR2 SVGAGI. CDR3 nucleotide sequence: TGTGCCAGCAGTTACACGGACACCTCTGGGGCCAACGTCCTGACTTTC. Amino acid sequence: CASSYTDTSGANVLTF.

The CDR3 bases are TGCGCCAGCAGCTTGGGGACAGGGGGCGGTGAGCAGTACTTC. The encoded protein is CASSLGTGGGEQYF. This chain connects TRBV5-1 to TRBJ2-7, with 11 nucleotides matching TRBD1. The CDR3 loop spans 14 amino acids. Germline CDR1 reads SGHRS; CDR2 reads YFSETQ. V gave up 0 bases and J gave up 7 bases; unmatched junction bases: 3.

This clone showed up just a few times. The CDR3 sequence is CASSLRQFYEQYF. CDR3 nucleotides: TGTGCCAGCAGTTTGCGACAGTTCTACGAGCAGTACTTC. The chain couples TRBV11-1 to TRBJ2-7; D perhaps matches TRBD1 (5 bases). The CDR3 has 13 amino acids. V was clipped by 6 bases and J by 3 bases, with 12 bases between them. Per germline, CDR1 SGHAT and CDR2 FQDESV (reference sequence).

The V and J genes are TRBV18 and TRBJ2-2, with D unresolved. The germline V gene has CDR1 KGHSH and CDR2 LQKENI. This CDR3 has 14 amino acids. V lost 0 bases, J lost 5 bases, and 7 bases lay in between. CDR3 residues: CASSPPSQTGELFF. Written as DNA, the CDR3 is TGTGCCAGCTCACCACCGTCGCAGACCGGGGAGCTGTTTTTT.

The rearrangement joins TRBV7-9 to TRBJ2-7; D may correspond to TRBD1 or TRBD2 (5 bases each). V lost 2 bases, J lost 2 bases, and 13 bases lay in between. The CDR3 runs 15 residues. Germline V gives CDR1 SEHNR, CDR2 FQNEAQ (reference sequence). The CDR3 coding sequence is TGTGCCAGCAGCTTATCAGGGAGATCCCCCTACGAGCAGTACTTC. Translating it yields CASSLSGRSPYEQYF.

The chain is built from TRBV7-9 and TRBJ2-3, with 10 positions matching TRBD2. The V segment lost 1 base and the J segment 4 bases; nucleotides outside the gene matches: 5. Germline assignment: CDR1 SEHNR and CDR2 FQNEAQ (reference sequence). The CDR3 contains 16 residues. This CDR3 is CASSLGIAGGADTQYF. DNA of the CDR3: TGTGCCAGCAGCTTAGGTATAGCGGGAGGCGCAGATACGCAGTATTTT.

This rearrangement joins TRBV28 to TRBJ2-7; perhaps TRBD2 as D (5 bases). This CDR3 contains 12 residues. V was clipped by 4 bases and J by 6 bases, with 10 bases between them. Germline loops: CDR1 MDHEN, CDR2 SYDVKM. CDR3 sequence reads: CASSYTGSEQYF. CDR3 DNA: TGTGCCAGCAGTTATACGGGAAGCGAGCAGTACTTC.

This rearrangement joins TRBV9 to TRBJ2-3, with D maybe TRBD2 (7 bases). V was pared by 0 bases and J by 3 bases, with 14 bases between. The CDR3 is 16 amino acids. Germline assignment: CDR1 SGDLS and CDR2 YYNGEE. The CDR3 here is CASSVGGSGTTDTQYF. CDR3 DNA sequence: TGTGCCAGCAGCGTAGGGGGAAGCGGGACAACAGATACGCAGTATTTT.